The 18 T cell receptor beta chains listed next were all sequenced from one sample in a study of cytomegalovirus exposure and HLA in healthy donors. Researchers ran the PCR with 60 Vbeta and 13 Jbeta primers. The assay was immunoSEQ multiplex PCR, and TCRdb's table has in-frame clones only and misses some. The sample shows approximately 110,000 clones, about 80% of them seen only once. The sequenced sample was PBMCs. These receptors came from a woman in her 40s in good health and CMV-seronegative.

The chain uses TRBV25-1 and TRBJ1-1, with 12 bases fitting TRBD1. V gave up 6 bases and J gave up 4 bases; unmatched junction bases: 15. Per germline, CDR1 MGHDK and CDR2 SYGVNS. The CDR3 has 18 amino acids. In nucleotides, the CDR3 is TGTGCCAGCAGCAAGCAGGGACAGGGGGCTACCCTGGGCACTGAAGCTTTCTTT. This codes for CASSKQGQGATLGTEAFF.

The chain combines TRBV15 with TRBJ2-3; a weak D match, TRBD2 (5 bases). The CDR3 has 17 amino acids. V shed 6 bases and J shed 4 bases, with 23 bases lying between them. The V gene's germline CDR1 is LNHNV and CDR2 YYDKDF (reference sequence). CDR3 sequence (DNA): TGTGCCACCAGTCACCTAGCCGGGTTAGCGTCCGCAGATACGCAGTATTTT. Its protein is CATSHLAGLASADTQYF.

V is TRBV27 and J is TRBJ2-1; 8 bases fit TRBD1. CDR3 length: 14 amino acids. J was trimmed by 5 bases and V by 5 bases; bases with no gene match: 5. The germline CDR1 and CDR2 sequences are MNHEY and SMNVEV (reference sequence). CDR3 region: CASSTLDRDNEQFF. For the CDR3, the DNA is TGTGCCAGCAGTACCCTGGACAGGGACAATGAGCAGTTCTTC.

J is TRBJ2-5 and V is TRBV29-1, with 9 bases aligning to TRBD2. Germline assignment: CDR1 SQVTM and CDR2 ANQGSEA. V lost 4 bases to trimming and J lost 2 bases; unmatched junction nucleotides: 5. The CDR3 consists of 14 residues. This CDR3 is CSVGASGTQETQYF. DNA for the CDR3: TGCAGCGTTGGAGCTAGCGGGACTCAAGAGACCCAGTACTTC.

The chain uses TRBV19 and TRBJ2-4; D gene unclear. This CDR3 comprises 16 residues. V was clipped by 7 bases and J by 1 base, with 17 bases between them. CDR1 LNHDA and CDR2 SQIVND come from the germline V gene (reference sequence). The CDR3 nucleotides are TGTGCCAGTAAGAAAACGTCCTACGTTGCCAAAAACATTCAGTACTTC. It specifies CASKKTSYVAKNIQYF.

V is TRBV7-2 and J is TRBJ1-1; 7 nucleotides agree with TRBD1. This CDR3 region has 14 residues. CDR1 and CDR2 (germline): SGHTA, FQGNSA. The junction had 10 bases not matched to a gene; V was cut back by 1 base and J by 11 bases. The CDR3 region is CASSLEGTDLSAFF. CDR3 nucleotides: TGTGCCAGCAGCTTAGAGGGGACAGACCTCTCTGCTTTCTTT.

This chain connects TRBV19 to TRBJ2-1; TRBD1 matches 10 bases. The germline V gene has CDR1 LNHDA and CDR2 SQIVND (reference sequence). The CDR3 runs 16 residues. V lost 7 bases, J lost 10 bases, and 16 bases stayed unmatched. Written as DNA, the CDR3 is TGTGCCAGTACCATTTCCAGGGGACAGGGGAGCCGGGAGCAGTTCTTC. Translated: CASTISRGQGSREQFF.

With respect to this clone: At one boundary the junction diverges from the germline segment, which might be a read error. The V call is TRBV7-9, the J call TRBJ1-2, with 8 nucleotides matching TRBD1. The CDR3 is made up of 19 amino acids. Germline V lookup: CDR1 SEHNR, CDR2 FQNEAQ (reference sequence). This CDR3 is CSSSLASGEGRDRHYGYTF. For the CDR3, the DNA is TGTTCCAGCAGCTTAGCGTCCGGTGAAGGGCGGGACAGGCACTATGGCTACACCTTC.

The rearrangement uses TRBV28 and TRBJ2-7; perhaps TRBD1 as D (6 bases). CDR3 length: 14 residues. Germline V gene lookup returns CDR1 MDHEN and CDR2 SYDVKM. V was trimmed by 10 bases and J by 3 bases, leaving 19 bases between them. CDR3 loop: CAIQRTDDLYEQYF. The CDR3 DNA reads TGTGCCATTCAACGGACAGATGATCTCTACGAGCAGTACTTC. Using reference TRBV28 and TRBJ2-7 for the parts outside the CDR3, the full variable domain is DVKVTQSSRYLVKRTGEKVFLECVQDMDHENMFWYRQDPGLGLRLIYFSYDVKMKEKGDIPEGYSVSREKKERFSLILESASTNQTSMYLCAIQRTDDLYEQYFGPGTRLTVT.

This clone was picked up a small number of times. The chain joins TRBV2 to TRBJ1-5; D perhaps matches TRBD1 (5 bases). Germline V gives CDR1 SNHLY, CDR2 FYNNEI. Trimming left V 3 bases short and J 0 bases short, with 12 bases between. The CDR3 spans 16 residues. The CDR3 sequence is CASSDAGSYSNQPQHF. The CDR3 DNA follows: TGTGCCAGCAGTGACGCAGGGTCATATAGCAATCAGCCCCAGCATTTT.

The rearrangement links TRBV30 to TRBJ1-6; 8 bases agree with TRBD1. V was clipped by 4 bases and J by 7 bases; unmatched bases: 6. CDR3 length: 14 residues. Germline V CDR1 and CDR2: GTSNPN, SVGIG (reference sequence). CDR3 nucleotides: TGTGCCTGGAACCAGGGGGCAGTAAATTCACCCCTCCACTTT. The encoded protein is CAWNQGAVNSPLHF.

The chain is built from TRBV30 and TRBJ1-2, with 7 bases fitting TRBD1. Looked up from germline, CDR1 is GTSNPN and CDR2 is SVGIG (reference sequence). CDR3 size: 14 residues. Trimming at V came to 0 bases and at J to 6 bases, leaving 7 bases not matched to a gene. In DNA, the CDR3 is TGTGCCTGGAGTGTAGAACAGGGGTCAAATGGCTACACCTTC. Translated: CAWSVEQGSNGYTF.

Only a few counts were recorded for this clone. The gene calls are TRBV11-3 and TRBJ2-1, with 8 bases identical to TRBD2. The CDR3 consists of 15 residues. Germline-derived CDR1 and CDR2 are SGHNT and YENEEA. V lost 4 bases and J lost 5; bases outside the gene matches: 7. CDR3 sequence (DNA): TGTGCCAGCAGCTCGGGAGGGGACACTGACAATGAGCAGTTCTTC. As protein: CASSSGGDTDNEQFF.

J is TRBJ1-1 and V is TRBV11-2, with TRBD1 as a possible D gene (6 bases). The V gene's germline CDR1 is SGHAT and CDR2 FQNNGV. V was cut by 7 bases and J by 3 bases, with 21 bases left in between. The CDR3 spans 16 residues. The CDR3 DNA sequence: TGTGCCAGCAACGGAAAGGGGGGGCCGGGGGACACTGAAGCTTTCTTT. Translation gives CASNGKGGPGDTEAFF.

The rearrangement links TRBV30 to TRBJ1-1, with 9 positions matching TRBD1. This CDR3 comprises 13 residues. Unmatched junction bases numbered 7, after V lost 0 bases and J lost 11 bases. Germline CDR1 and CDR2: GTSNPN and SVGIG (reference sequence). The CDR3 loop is CAWSVQGAPRAFF. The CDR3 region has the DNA TGTGCCTGGAGTGTACAGGGGGCGCCCAGGGCTTTCTTT.

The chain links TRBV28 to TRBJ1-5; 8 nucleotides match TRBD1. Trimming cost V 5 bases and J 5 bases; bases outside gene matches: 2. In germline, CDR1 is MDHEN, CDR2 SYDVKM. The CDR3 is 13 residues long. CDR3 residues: CASSQGADQPQHF. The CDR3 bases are TGTGCCAGCAGTCAGGGGGCAGATCAGCCCCAGCATTTT.

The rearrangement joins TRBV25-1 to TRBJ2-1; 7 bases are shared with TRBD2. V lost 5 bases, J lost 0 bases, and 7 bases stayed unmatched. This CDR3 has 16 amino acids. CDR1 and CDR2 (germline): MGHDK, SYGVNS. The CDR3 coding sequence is TGTGCCAGCAGTCCCTCGAGCGGGACCTCCTACAATGAGCAGTTCTTC. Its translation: CASSPSSGTSYNEQFF. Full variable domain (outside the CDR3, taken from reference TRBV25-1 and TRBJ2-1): EADIYQTPRYLVIGTGKKITLECSQTMGHDKMYWYQQDPGMELHLIHYSYGVNSTEKGDLSSESTVSRIRTEHFPLTLESARPSHTSQYLCASSPSSGTSYNEQFFGPGTRLTVL.

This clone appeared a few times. This CDR3 is CASSLGGLAGELFF. In DNA form, the CDR3 reads TGTGCCAGCAGCTTAGGGGGGCTGGCCGGGGAGCTGTTTTTT. The rearrangement joins TRBV7-2 to TRBJ2-2; tentatively, D is TRBD1 (6 bases). Germline V gene sequence: CDR1 SGHTA, CDR2 FQGNSA. This CDR3 contains 14 residues. Trimming removed 1 base at V and 6 bases at J, with 9 bases between.